This T cell receptor (beta chain) emerged from a study of long-term antiretroviral therapy in people with HIV. Run at survey level, the immunoSEQ assay was version v3.0. TCRdb's copy holds only in-frame clones and misses some; the assay was immunoSEQ multiplex PCR. In the table there are some 25,000 clones, roughly three quarters of which are singletons. This clone came up a few times. This CDR3 contains 15 residues. Trimming left V 1 base short and J 5 bases short, with 12 bases between. Germline-derived CDR1 and CDR2 are SEHNR and FQNEAQ (reference sequence). Per individual, the PBMC samples numbered at least one pre-ART and at least two post-ART.

The rearrangement links TRBV7-9 to TRBJ2-1, with TRBD1 as a possible D gene (6 bases). The sequenced sample was unsorted PBMCs, obtained 2.1 years after starting antiretroviral therapy. This TCR derives from a man under 40 with HIV. The CDR3 DNA is TGTGCCAGCAGCTTAGTCAGGGGATACGACAATGAGCAGTTCTTC. This encodes CASSLVRGYDNEQFF.